This entry concerns a single T cell receptor beta chain. Its specificity is unknown. The authors ran the immunoSEQ assay, v3.0, at survey level. Sequencing had a target that covered roughly 40,000-50,000 T-cell genomes per sample. Repertoires were generated with immunoSEQ multiplex PCR, while TCRdb's copy carries only in-frame clones and drops some. This repertoire shows about 21,000 clones, roughly 79% found once; its top ten account for over 3.5%. CDR1 and CDR2 from the germline V gene are ENHRY and SYGVKD. V shed 2 bases and J shed 5 bases, with 12 bases lying between them. CDR3 length equals 14 residues. This sample was taken from a study of long-term antiretroviral therapy in people with HIV. Study-level points and caveats: Diversity measured after ART increased yet remained under transplant donor controls.

The chain couples TRBV10-3 to TRBJ2-5, with D perhaps TRBD1 (6 bases). This receptor was taken from a man younger than 35 with HIV. The sample here was unsorted PBMCs, taken 0.5 years after starting antiretroviral therapy. CDR3 bases: TGTGCCATCAGTGAGACAGGGTCCGGCGAGACCCAGTACTTC. Translating it yields CAISETGSGETQYF.